This passage covers 22 T cell receptor beta chains from one sample sequenced in a study of T cell responses to AZD1222 COVID-19 vaccine. Data came from immunoSEQ multiplex PCR; TCRdb stores just in-frame clones and leaves some out. The profile shows around 100,000 clones, approximately 91% of them singletons. The source material was peripheral blood, sampled on day 0 of AZD1222 vaccination. These receptors all stem from an adult in good health.

The chain couples TRBV29-1 to TRBJ1-1; D is ambiguous. V lost 2 bases and J lost 2, with 3 bases in between. CDR1 and CDR2 from the germline V gene are SQVTM and ANQGSEA. The CDR3 consists of 11 residues. Here the CDR3 reads CSVESNTEAFF. The CDR3 DNA sequence: TGCAGCGTTGAAAGTAACACTGAAGCTTTCTTT.

The V and J genes are TRBV4-2 and TRBJ2-1; D gene unclear. V gave up 0 bases and J gave up 8 bases, with 8 bases separating them. CDR3 length equals 13 residues. From germline, CDR1 is LGHNA and CDR2 YNFKEQ. DNA for the CDR3: TGTGCCAGCAGCCAAGATACCTGGGATGAGCAGTTCTTC. Its protein is CASSQDTWDEQFF.

The J gene is TRBJ2-1, the V gene TRBV27; perhaps D is TRBD1 or TRBD2 (6 bases each). Germline-derived CDR1 and CDR2 are MNHEY and SMNVEV (reference sequence). This CDR3 region has 14 residues. V gave up 6 bases and J gave up 3 bases, with 12 bases separating them. CDR3 DNA: TGTGCCAGCAGCCTCAGGGGAGGCTACAATGAGCAGTTCTTC. Translating gives CASSLRGGYNEQFF.

V gene TRBV11-2 combines with J gene TRBJ2-1; 15 nucleotides line up with TRBD2. V was clipped by 5 bases and J by 8 bases; unmatched bases: 16. The V gene's germline CDR1 is SGHAT and CDR2 FQNNGV. This CDR3 contains 19 residues. The CDR3 loop is CASSPRWTSGRGEVDEQFF. CDR3 DNA: TGTGCCAGCAGCCCGAGATGGACTAGCGGGAGGGGGGAGGTAGATGAGCAGTTCTTC.

J is TRBJ2-7 and V is TRBV2, with a possible D match to TRBD2 (5 bases). V was pared by 10 bases and J by 4 bases, with 23 bases between. Germline V gene lookup returns CDR1 SNHLY and CDR2 FYNNEI. The length of the CDR3 is 15 residues. CDR3 nucleotide sequence: TGTGCCACCAAACTCGAACGGGGAAGGGAATACGAGCAGTACTTC. Translated, it gives CATKLERGREYEQYF.

This chain joins TRBV19 and TRBJ1-5; the D gene is possibly TRBD1 (5 bases). V dropped 5 bases and J dropped 0 bases, with 17 bases sitting between them. Germline V CDR1 and CDR2: LNHDA, SQIVND (reference sequence). This CDR3 spans 17 amino acids. CDR3 in DNA: TGTGCCAGTAGTTATCAGGGTTGGGGGTATAGCAATCAGCCCCAGCATTTT. Translating gives CASSYQGWGYSNQPQHF.

This clone was seen a few times. V usage is TRBV25-1 and J usage is TRBJ1-1; a possible D gene is TRBD1 (6 bases). CDR1 is MGHDK, CDR2 SYGVNS, per germline. This CDR3 region has 14 residues. The V end lost 3 bases, the J end lost 3 bases, and 11 bases lay between the germline ends. The CDR3 protein is CASSDSGAHTEAFF. CDR3 DNA sequence: TGTGCCAGCAGTGATTCAGGGGCACACACTGAAGCTTTCTTT.

The chain couples TRBV15 to TRBJ1-1; the D gene is possibly TRBD1 (5 bases). CDR3 length equals 12 residues. Germline CDR1 LNHNV, CDR2 YYDKDF (reference sequence). V shed 5 bases and J shed 10 bases, with 14 bases lying between them. The CDR3 DNA reads as TGTGCCACCAGCGGTTATGGGGGGGGAGCTTTCTTT. Its protein product is CATSGYGGGAFF.

CDR3 coding DNA: TGTGCCAGCAGTACCGGGACAGGGTATAGGAATGAGCAGTTCTTC. As protein: CASSTGTGYRNEQFF. V and J are TRBV28 and TRBJ2-1, with 9 bases matching TRBD1. This CDR3 comprises 15 residues. In germline, CDR1 is MDHEN, CDR2 SYDVKM. V shed 5 bases and J 7 bases; nucleotides not matched to a gene: 9.

This clone was counted between two and nine times. The rearrangement uses TRBV28 and TRBJ2-2; the D is unclear. Trimming took off 1 base at V and 3 bases at J, with 12 bases between the two ends. CDR1 MDHEN and CDR2 SYDVKM come from the germline V gene. There are 16 residues in the CDR3. The DNA of the CDR3 is TGTGCCAGCAGTTTATTTAAGGGTATTGACACCGGGGAGCTGTTTTTT. This translates into CASSLFKGIDTGELFF.

The gene calls are TRBV5-6 and TRBJ1-6; D is unclear. The V end lost 3 bases, the J end lost 1 base, and 8 bases lay between the germline ends. Germline CDR1 SGHDT, CDR2 YYEEEE. The CDR3 sequence is 15 residues long. The CDR3 loop reads CASSSDGSYNSPLHF. As DNA, the CDR3 is TGTGCCAGCAGCTCAGACGGATCCTATAATTCACCCCTCCACTTT.

The CDR3 DNA sequence: TGTGCCAGCAGTGTTAGCGGGGAGCTGTTTTTT. Protein product: CASSVSGELFF. The chain employs TRBV2 and TRBJ2-2; no clear D. Germline V gene sequence: CDR1 SNHLY, CDR2 FYNNEI. V was clipped by 4 bases and J by 7 bases, with 4 bases between them. The CDR3 loop spans 11 amino acids. Complete variable domain (other parts from reference TRBV2 and TRBJ2-2): EPEVTQTPSHQVTQMGQEVILRCVPISNHLYFYWYRQILGQKVEFLVSFYNNEISEKSEIFDDQFSVERPDGSNFTLKIRSTKLEDSAMYFCASSVSGELFFGEGSRLTVL.

This rearrangement joins TRBV9 to TRBJ2-6, with D unresolved. V shed 3 bases and J shed 1 base, with 5 bases lying between them. The CDR3 consists of 14 residues. From germline, CDR1 is SGDLS and CDR2 YYNGEE. CDR3 loop: CASSEISGANVLTF. CDR3 bases: TGTGCCAGCAGCGAAATATCTGGGGCCAACGTCCTGACTTTC.

The gene calls are TRBV6-1 and TRBJ1-5; D possibly corresponds to TRBD1 (6 bases). The germline V and J ends were trimmed by 2 bases and 8 bases, with 19 bases remaining between them. This CDR3 is built from 16 residues. Germline assignment: CDR1 MNHNS and CDR2 SASEGT. CDR3: CASSELGPTGSEPQHF. DNA of the CDR3: TGTGCCAGCAGTGAACTAGGCCCAACAGGGTCGGAGCCCCAGCATTTT.

This chain connects TRBV7-9 to TRBJ2-7; TRBD1 agrees at 8 bases. Losses at the gene ends were 0 bases for V and 0 bases for J; bases not matched to a gene: 1. The CDR3 totals 15 residues. Germline V gene sequence: CDR1 SEHNR, CDR2 FQNEAQ (reference sequence). CDR3 sequence: CASSLAGQGSYEQYF. Here the CDR3 DNA reads TGTGCCAGCAGCTTAGCAGGACAGGGCTCCTACGAGCAGTACTTC. The complete variable domain, with remaining parts taken from reference TRBV7-9 and TRBJ2-7, reads DTGVSQNPRHKITKRGQNVTFRCDPISEHNRLYWYRQTLGQGPEFLTYFQNEAQLEKSRLLSDRFSAERPKGSFSTLEIQRTEQGDSAMYLCASSLAGQGSYEQYFGPGTRLTVT.

The V gene is TRBV18, the J gene TRBJ2-6, with 8 bases lining up with TRBD1. V trimming: 2 bases; J trimming: 2 bases; junction bases outside the gene matches: 5. Germline CDR1 KGHSH, CDR2 LQKENI. The CDR3 has 17 residues. CDR3 DNA: TGTGCCAGCTCACCAGGACAGGGAGCCGCTGGGGCCAACGTCCTGACTTTC. Translated: CASSPGQGAAGANVLTF.

The chain combines TRBV29-1 with TRBJ2-1; no clear D. CDR3 length: 14 amino acids. Germline CDR1 reads SQVTM; CDR2 reads ANQGSEA. V lost 6 bases, J lost 0 bases, and 12 bases lay in between. CDR3 in amino acids: CSVPDQSSYNEQFF. In DNA form, the CDR3 reads TGCAGCGTACCCGACCAGAGCTCCTACAATGAGCAGTTCTTC.

The CDR3 coding sequence is TGTGCCAGCAGTTTGAGGCCAGGGGGCTTGTACGAGCAGTACTTC. It codes for CASSLRPGGLYEQYF. The chain is built from TRBV28 and TRBJ2-7, with 8 bases lining up with TRBD1. V trimming: 3 bases; J trimming: 4 bases; junction bases outside the gene matches: 8. Germline CDR1 and CDR2: MDHEN and SYDVKM. The CDR3 is 15 residues long.

The genes are TRBV19 and TRBJ1-1, with D possibly being TRBD1 (5 bases). Trimming pared 0 bases from V and 4 bases from J, leaving 12 bases between. The CDR3 consists of 15 residues. Germline assignment: CDR1 LNHDA and CDR2 SQIVND (reference sequence). The CDR3 reads CASSIDRGGATEAFF. The CDR3 DNA is TGTGCCAGTAGTATAGATCGTGGAGGGGCCACTGAAGCTTTCTTT.

J is TRBJ2-1 and V is TRBV29-1, with 10 bases matching TRBD2. This CDR3 comprises 12 residues. CDR1 is SQVTM and CDR2 is ANQGSEA in the germline V gene. The junction had 5 bases not matched to a gene; V was cut back by 7 bases and J by 8 bases. CDR3 residues: CSGLAGEDEQFF. For the CDR3, the DNA is TGCAGCGGCCTAGCGGGAGAGGATGAGCAGTTCTTC.

The chain links TRBV28 to TRBJ1-4; D is unresolved. Trimming pared 4 bases from V and 0 bases from J, leaving 12 bases between. The CDR3 totals 16 residues. CDR1 is MDHEN, CDR2 SYDVKM, per germline. As DNA, the CDR3 is TGTGCCAGCAGTTACCCCTTGGGGTCAACTAATGAAAAACTGTTTTTT. Its translation: CASSYPLGSTNEKLFF.

This sequence joins TRBV29-1 and TRBJ2-7; D remains unclear. Germline lookup yields CDR1 SQVTM and CDR2 ANQGSEA. The CDR3 sequence is 12 residues long. The CDR3 is CSVQRSAYEQYF. In DNA, the CDR3 is TGCAGTGTGCAGAGGTCGGCCTACGAGCAGTACTTC.